The rows below give T cell receptor beta chains drawn from one sample of a study of CD8 T cells in ankylosing spondylitis. TCRdb re-analysed the 5' RACE reads in MiXCR, keeping a single row per CDR3 protein. The sample includes some 250,000 distinct CDR3 sequences, 8% to 9.5% of them seen just once. Sequenced input: blood, either unsorted or a sorted T cell fraction (not recorded which). Receptors originate from a male donor with ankylosing spondylitis or in good health (not recorded which). Both conserved end residues are part of each CDR3. A D gene is named only where the DNA matches it firmly. Some rows mark clone size as missing; the rest say once, few, many or name a class of expanded clone.

size,length,D,J,V,DNA,CDR3
-,9,-,TRBJ2-7,TRBV27,TGTGCCAGGGGTTTAGAGCAGTACTTC,CARGLEQYF
many,15,TRBD2,TRBJ2-4,TRBV7-8,TGTGCCAGCAGCCCCCCGACCTGGGAGGGAAACATTCAGTACTTC,CASSPPTWEGNIQYF
many,18,TRBD1,TRBJ1-1,TRBV24-1,TGTGCCACCAGTGATTTGACCAGACAGGGGGTTGTTGACACTGAAGCTTTCTTT,CATSDLTRQGVVDTEAFF
-,15,TRBD2,TRBJ2-7,TRBV6-5,TGTGCCAGCAGTTACGCGGGGGTTAGCTCCTACGAGCAGTACTTC,CASSYAGVSSYEQYF
many,11,-,TRBJ2-7,TRBV28,TGTGCCAGCAGTGACGAAAGGGAGCAGTACTTC,CASSDEREQYF
many,17,-,TRBJ2-7,TRBV12-3/TRBV12-4,TGTGCCAGCAGTAAAGAGGACCGTCCCGTCAGCTCCTACGAGCAGTACTTC,CASSKEDRPVSSYEQYF
many,18,-,TRBJ2-2,TRBV6-2/TRBV6-3,TGTGCCAGCAGTTATATCCCACCTCGGGCAGCTTCGATCGGGGAGCTGTTTTTT,CASSYIPPRAASIGELFF
few,16,TRBD2,TRBJ2-2,TRBV5-1,TGCGCCAGCAGCTTGACTAGCGGGAGGGCCGGCGGGGAGCTGTTTTTT,CASSLTSGRAGGELFF
few,13,-,TRBJ2-1,TRBV12-3/TRBV12-4,TGTGCCAGCAGTTTAACAGAAGACAATGAGCAGTTCTTC,CASSLTEDNEQFF
many,16,-,TRBJ2-1,TRBV24-1,TGTGCCACCAGTGTTCGTGCAGGGTACTCCTACAATGAGCAGTTCTTC,CATSVRAGYSYNEQFF
many,13,TRBD1,TRBJ1-1,TRBV12-3/TRBV12-4,TGTGCCAGCGCTTTGGGGGGACAGCGTGAAGCTTTCTTT,CASALGGQREAFF
few,14,-,TRBJ2-1,TRBV25-1,TGTGCCAGCAGCAGGGGCGATCCCTACAATGAGCAGTTCTTC,CASSRGDPYNEQFF
-,15,-,TRBJ2-3,TRBV6-1,TGTGCCAGCAGGGAATGGCGATCTAGCACAGATACGCAGTATTTT,CASREWRSSTDTQYF
many,12,-,TRBJ2-1,TRBV6-2/TRBV6-3,TGTGCCAGCAGTGATCGTTACAATGAGCAGTTCTTC,CASSDRYNEQFF
few,11,-,TRBJ2-7,TRBV7-9,TGTGCCAGCAGCTTATACAACGAGCAGTACTTC,CASSLYNEQYF
many,13,-,TRBJ2-6,TRBV12-3/TRBV12-4,TGTGCCAGCATCGTCTCTGGGGCCAACGTCCTGACTTTC,CASIVSGANVLTF
few,12,-,TRBJ1-2,TRBV30,TGTGCCTGGACCAGAGGAGGGTTTGGCTACACCTTC,CAWTRGGFGYTF